These 5 T cell receptor beta chains were sequenced from one sample in a study of T cells in localized non-small cell lung cancer. Clones were read by immunoSEQ multiplex PCR, and TCRdb kept only the in-frame ones, dropping some. The table includes 25,000 to 35,000 clones, about 91% detected once. The sample in question was PBMCs, obtained before any cancer treatment. These TCRs come from a man between 40 and 75 years old with stage II lung adenocarcinoma.

This chain uses TRBV6-5 with TRBJ2-3; TRBD2 is a possible D gene (6 bases). V was cut by 4 bases and J by 0 bases, with 14 bases left in between. CDR3 length equals 16 residues. The germline gives CDR1 MNHEY, CDR2 SVGAGI. As DNA, the CDR3 is TGTGCCAGCAGTTTAACCGGGAGATCAAGCACAGATACGCAGTATTTT. Its protein is CASSLTGRSSTDTQYF.

The V gene is TRBV5-1, the J gene TRBJ2-3; TRBD1 or TRBD2 may be the D gene (6 bases each). V was cut by 7 bases and J by 2 bases, with 14 bases left in between. Germline V gene lookup returns CDR1 SGHRS and CDR2 YFSETQ. The CDR3 covers 14 residues. CDR3 DNA: TGCGCCAGCGGAAACAGGGAGGTCACAGATACGCAGTATTTT. Translation gives CASGNREVTDTQYF.

This rearrangement joins TRBV27 to TRBJ2-3, with D unresolved. The CDR3 has 16 amino acids. Germline V CDR1 and CDR2: MNHEY, SMNVEV (reference sequence). Trimming left V 9 bases short and J 5 bases short, with 24 bases between. CDR3 in amino acids: CASTHIGSPIEDTQYF. The CDR3 DNA reads as TGTGCCAGTACACATATCGGTTCCCCGATCGAAGATACGCAGTATTTT.

The genes are TRBV20-1 and TRBJ1-1; D gene uncertain. Germline V gene data show CDR1 as DFQATT and CDR2 as SNEGSKA (reference sequence). The CDR3 covers 11 residues. The V and J ends lost 6 bases and 4 bases respectively, with 9 bases between them. CDR3 region: CSAPRGTEAFF. CDR3 nucleotides: TGCAGTGCCCCCCGCGGCACTGAAGCTTTCTTT.

The V and J genes are TRBV15 and TRBJ1-3; no clear D. The CDR3 covers 14 residues. The V end was cut by 1 base, the J end by 0 bases, with 4 bases between. Germline-derived CDR1 and CDR2 are LNHNV and YYDKDF (reference sequence). The CDR3 sequence: CATSRAVSGNTIYF. The CDR3 region has the DNA TGTGCCACCAGCAGAGCAGTCTCTGGAAACACCATATATTTT.